This TCR beta chain was profiled in a study of blood T cell repertoires in COVID-19. The CDR3 is 13 residues long. The V end was cut by 3 bases, the J end by 1 base, with 10 bases between. The V gene's germline CDR1 is DFQATT and CDR2 SNEGSKA (reference sequence). Original methodology: Amplified reference gene primers provided the basis for estimating nucleated cell counts. Here immunoSEQ multiplex PCR was the method, and the copy in TCRdb shows in-frame clones only, minus some. D and trimming were read from the DNA, whereas the V and J calls and clone size are those reported in that table. There are 60,000 to 70,000 clones in the sample; over 80% occur only once, and 6% to 8% lies in the top ten.

The sequence came from a human donor in a cohort sampled during active COVID-19. The V gene is TRBV20-1, the J gene TRBJ2-7; possible D gene TRBD1, 6 bases. The sample comprised peripheral blood. The CDR3 bases are TGCAGTGCTAGTCGACAGGTTTCCTACGAGCAGTACTTC. Its translation: CSASRQVSYEQYF.